The present T cell receptor beta chain was sequenced within a study of blood T cell repertoires in COVID-19. J gave up 3 bases and V 0 bases, and 5 bases lay outside the gene matches. The germline gives CDR1 SGHNT, CDR2 YENEEA. The CDR3 spans 16 residues. Generated by immunoSEQ multiplex PCR, the TCRdb table keeps only in-frame clones and is missing some. The sample lists about 150,000 clones; roughly 80% were seen once. The V call is TRBV11-3, the J call TRBJ2-7; 10 positions agree with TRBD1. Material for sequencing was peripheral blood. This receptor was identified in a woman over 75 with acute or convalescent COVID-19. The CDR3 DNA sequence: TGTGCCAGCAGCTTAGAAAGTGGGACAGGGGACTACGAGCAGTACTTC. This translates into CASSLESGTGDYEQYF.